Listed below are T cell receptor beta chains from one sample, sequenced in a study of cytomegalovirus exposure and HLA in healthy donors. Generated by immunoSEQ multiplex PCR, the TCRdb table keeps only in-frame clones and is missing some. This sample yields under 250,000 clones, of which approximately 82% are seen a single time; 5.5% to 7% belongs to the top ten. Sample: PBMCs. These receptors were obtained from a woman younger than 30 in good health and CMV-seronegative. Each CDR3 is given with its conserved first and last residue. The order of the fields is clone size, V gene, J gene, D gene, CDR3 DNA, CDR3 protein. D genes are given only for firm matches. Size tells how often a clone was seen (once, few, many) or the class of an expanded clone, and some rows leave it out.

abundance: NA; v_gene: TRBV7-9; j_gene: TRBJ2-7; d_gene: NA; CDR3nt: TGTGCCAGCAGCTCCACCGACCGACCCTACGAGCAGTACTTC; CDR3aa: CASSSTDRPYEQYF
abundance: NA; v_gene: TRBV18; j_gene: TRBJ2-7; d_gene: NA; CDR3nt: TGTGCCAGCTCACCCGCGGGACTCGGCTACGAGCAGTACTTC; CDR3aa: CASSPAGLGYEQYF
abundance: NA; v_gene: TRBV13; j_gene: TRBJ2-1; d_gene: TRBD2; CDR3nt: TGTGCCAGCAGCTCCGATCTAGCGGGGGGATACAATGAGCAGTTCTTC; CDR3aa: CASSSDLAGGYNEQFF
abundance: NA; v_gene: TRBV5-6; j_gene: TRBJ2-3; d_gene: TRBD2; CDR3nt: TGTGCCAGCAGTTCGGGAGGTGCATGGTCAGATACGCAGTATTTT; CDR3aa: CASSSGGAWSDTQYF
abundance: NA; v_gene: TRBV6-1; j_gene: TRBJ1-4; d_gene: NA; CDR3nt: TGTGCCAGCAGTGAGCTTGTCGGGGAGATAGGACTGTTTTTT; CDR3aa: CASSELVGEIGLFF
abundance: NA; v_gene: TRBV2; j_gene: TRBJ2-1; d_gene: TRBD1; CDR3nt: TGTGCCAGCAGTTACAGGGGGAGCTATGAGCAGTTCTTC; CDR3aa: CASSYRGSYEQFF
abundance: NA; v_gene: TRBV5-1; j_gene: TRBJ2-3; d_gene: TRBD1; CDR3nt: TGCGCCAGCAGCCCTGGGGACAGGGGTGGTACGCAGTATTTT; CDR3aa: CASSPGDRGGTQYF
abundance: NA; v_gene: TRBV2; j_gene: TRBJ2-1; d_gene: TRBD1; CDR3nt: TGTGCCAGCAGAGCGGACAGGGCAGACAATGAGCAGTTCTTC; CDR3aa: CASRADRADNEQFF
abundance: few; v_gene: TRBV28; j_gene: TRBJ1-2; d_gene: NA; CDR3nt: TGTGCCAGCAGAATCGCCCTAACCCATGGCTACACCTTC; CDR3aa: CASRIALTHGYTF
abundance: NA; v_gene: TRBV7-9; j_gene: TRBJ2-1; d_gene: TRBD2; CDR3nt: TGTGCCAGCAACCCGAGCGGGAGAGGTGGGAATGAGCAGTTCTTC; CDR3aa: CASNPSGRGGNEQFF
abundance: NA; v_gene: TRBV28; j_gene: TRBJ1-5; d_gene: NA; CDR3nt: TGTGCCAGCAGTTTATCCCACTATCAGCCCCAGCATTTT; CDR3aa: CASSLSHYQPQHF
abundance: NA; v_gene: TRBV27; j_gene: TRBJ2-1; d_gene: NA; CDR3nt: TGTGCCAGCAGTTCGTATACCTACAATGAGCAGTTCTTC; CDR3aa: CASSSYTYNEQFF
abundance: NA; v_gene: TRBV6-5; j_gene: TRBJ1-1; d_gene: NA; CDR3nt: TGTGCCAGCAGTTACTCAACTCGGGCTGAAGCTTTCTTT; CDR3aa: CASSYSTRAEAFF
abundance: NA; v_gene: TRBV6-5; j_gene: TRBJ2-7; d_gene: TRBD2; CDR3nt: TGTGCCAGCAGTTTTACGGGAGGGTGGAGCGAGCAGTACTTC; CDR3aa: CASSFTGGWSEQYF
abundance: NA; v_gene: TRBV6-4; j_gene: TRBJ2-3; d_gene: TRBD1; CDR3nt: TGTGCCAGCAGTGACCGGACAGGGACTTCATATACGCAGTATTTT; CDR3aa: CASSDRTGTSYTQYF
abundance: NA; v_gene: TRBV6-5; j_gene: TRBJ2-5; d_gene: NA; CDR3nt: TGTGCCAGCAGTTACACCGGGCTGGAGACCCAGTACTTC; CDR3aa: CASSYTGLETQYF
abundance: NA; v_gene: TRBV2; j_gene: TRBJ2-7; d_gene: TRBD2; CDR3nt: TGTGCCAGCAGTGAAGGGCGGGGGGGCAGCTACGAGCAGTACTTC; CDR3aa: CASSEGRGGSYEQYF
abundance: NA; v_gene: TRBV5-6; j_gene: TRBJ2-7; d_gene: NA; CDR3nt: TGTGCCAGCAGCTTAGGGGGGGGCTCCTACGAGCAGTACTTC; CDR3aa: CASSLGGGSYEQYF
abundance: NA; v_gene: TRBV2; j_gene: TRBJ1-2; d_gene: NA; CDR3nt: TGTGCCAGCAGTGGGAGGGTACCCCTAGCTAACTATGGCTACACCTTC; CDR3aa: CASSGRVPLANYGYTF